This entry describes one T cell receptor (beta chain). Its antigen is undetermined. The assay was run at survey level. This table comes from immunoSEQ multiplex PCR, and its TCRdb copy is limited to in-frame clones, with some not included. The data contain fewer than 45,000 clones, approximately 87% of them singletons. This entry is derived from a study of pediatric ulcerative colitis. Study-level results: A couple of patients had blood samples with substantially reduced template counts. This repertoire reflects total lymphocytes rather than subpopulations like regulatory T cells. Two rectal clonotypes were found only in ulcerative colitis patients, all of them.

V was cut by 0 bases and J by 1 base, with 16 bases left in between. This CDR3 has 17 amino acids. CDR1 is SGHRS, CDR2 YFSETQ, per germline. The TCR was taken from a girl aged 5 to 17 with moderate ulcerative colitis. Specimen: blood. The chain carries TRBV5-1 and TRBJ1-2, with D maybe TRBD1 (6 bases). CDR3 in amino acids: CASSLAYDRTHNYGYTF. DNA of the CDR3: TGCGCCAGCAGCTTGGCCTACGACAGGACCCATAACTATGGCTACACCTTC.